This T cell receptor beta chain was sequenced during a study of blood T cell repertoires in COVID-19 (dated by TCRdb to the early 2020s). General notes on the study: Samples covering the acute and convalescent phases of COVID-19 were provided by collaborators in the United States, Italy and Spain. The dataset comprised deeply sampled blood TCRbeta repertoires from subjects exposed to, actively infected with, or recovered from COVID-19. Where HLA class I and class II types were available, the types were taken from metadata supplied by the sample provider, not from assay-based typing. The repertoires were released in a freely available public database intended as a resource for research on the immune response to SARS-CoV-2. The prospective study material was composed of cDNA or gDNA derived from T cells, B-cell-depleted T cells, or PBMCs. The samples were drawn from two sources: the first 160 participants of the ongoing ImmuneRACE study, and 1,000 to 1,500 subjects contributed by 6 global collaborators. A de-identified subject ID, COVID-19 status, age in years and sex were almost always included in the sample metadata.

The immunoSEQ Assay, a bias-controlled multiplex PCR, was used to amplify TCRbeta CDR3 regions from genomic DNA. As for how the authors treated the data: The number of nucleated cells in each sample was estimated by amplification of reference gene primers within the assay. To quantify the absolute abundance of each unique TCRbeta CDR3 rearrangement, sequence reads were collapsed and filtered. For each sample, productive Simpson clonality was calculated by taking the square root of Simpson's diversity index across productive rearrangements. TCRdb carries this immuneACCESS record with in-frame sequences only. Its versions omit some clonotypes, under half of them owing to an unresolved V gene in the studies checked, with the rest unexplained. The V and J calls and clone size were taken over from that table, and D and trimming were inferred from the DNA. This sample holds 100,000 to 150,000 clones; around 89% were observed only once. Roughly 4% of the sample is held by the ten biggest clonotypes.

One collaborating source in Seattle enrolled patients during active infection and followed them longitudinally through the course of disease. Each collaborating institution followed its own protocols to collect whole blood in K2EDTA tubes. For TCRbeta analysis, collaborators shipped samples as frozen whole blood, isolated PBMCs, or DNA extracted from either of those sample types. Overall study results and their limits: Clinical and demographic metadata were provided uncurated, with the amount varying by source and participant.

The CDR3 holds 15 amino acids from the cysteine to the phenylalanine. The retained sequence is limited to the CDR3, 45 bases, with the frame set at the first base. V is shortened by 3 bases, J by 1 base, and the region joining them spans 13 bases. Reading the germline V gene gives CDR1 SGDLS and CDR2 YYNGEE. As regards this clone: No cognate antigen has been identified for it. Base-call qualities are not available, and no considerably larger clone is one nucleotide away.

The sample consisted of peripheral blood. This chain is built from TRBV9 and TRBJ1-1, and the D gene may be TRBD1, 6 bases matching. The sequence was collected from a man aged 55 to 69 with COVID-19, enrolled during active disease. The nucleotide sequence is TGTGCCAGCAGCGAGGGGGTTCGGGGGAACACTGAAGCTTTCTTT. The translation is CASSEGVRGNTEAFF.